This section outlines one T cell receptor (beta chain) sequence together with its context. These data are taken from a study of quantifying T cell responses using KT2 cells. The overall study: Reverse transcription used primers in the TCR alpha and beta constant regions. The second PCR was a qPCR stopped at a predetermined fluorescence threshold.

Unfractionated PBMC were spiked with known numbers of KT2 clone cells. KT2 cells were mixed with fixed PBMC numbers at varying ratios. Each cDNA got a UMI-containing oligo ligated at its 3' end. The first PCR ran approximately 4 cycles with an equimolar RC1.1 and RC1.2 beta primer mix. TCRdb fed the UMI-ligation and nested PCR reads into MiXCR, producing one record per CDR3 protein. This table holds roughly 38,000 distinct CDR3 sequences, over 15% found once. Between the trimmed V and J ends, which lost 3 bases and 5 bases, there was a span of 13 bases. This CDR3 has 15 amino acids. Germline V CDR1 and CDR2: SGHTA, FQGNSA.

This receptor was taken from a human donor. What was sequenced was PBMCs spiked with cells of the T cell clone KT2. The rearrangement links TRBV7-2 to TRBJ1-4, with D possibly being TRBD1 (5 bases). The CDR3 bases are TGTGCCAGCAGCTTCGAGGGGCAGGAAAATGAAAAACTGTTTTTT. Translated, it gives CASSFEGQENEKLFF. Complete variable domain (other parts from reference TRBV7-2 and TRBJ1-4): GAGVSQSPSNKVTEKGKDVELRCDPISGHTALYWYRQSLGQGLEFLIYFQGNSAPDKSGLPSDRFSAERTGGSVSTLTIQRTQQEDSAVYLCASSFEGQENEKLFFGSGTQLSVL.